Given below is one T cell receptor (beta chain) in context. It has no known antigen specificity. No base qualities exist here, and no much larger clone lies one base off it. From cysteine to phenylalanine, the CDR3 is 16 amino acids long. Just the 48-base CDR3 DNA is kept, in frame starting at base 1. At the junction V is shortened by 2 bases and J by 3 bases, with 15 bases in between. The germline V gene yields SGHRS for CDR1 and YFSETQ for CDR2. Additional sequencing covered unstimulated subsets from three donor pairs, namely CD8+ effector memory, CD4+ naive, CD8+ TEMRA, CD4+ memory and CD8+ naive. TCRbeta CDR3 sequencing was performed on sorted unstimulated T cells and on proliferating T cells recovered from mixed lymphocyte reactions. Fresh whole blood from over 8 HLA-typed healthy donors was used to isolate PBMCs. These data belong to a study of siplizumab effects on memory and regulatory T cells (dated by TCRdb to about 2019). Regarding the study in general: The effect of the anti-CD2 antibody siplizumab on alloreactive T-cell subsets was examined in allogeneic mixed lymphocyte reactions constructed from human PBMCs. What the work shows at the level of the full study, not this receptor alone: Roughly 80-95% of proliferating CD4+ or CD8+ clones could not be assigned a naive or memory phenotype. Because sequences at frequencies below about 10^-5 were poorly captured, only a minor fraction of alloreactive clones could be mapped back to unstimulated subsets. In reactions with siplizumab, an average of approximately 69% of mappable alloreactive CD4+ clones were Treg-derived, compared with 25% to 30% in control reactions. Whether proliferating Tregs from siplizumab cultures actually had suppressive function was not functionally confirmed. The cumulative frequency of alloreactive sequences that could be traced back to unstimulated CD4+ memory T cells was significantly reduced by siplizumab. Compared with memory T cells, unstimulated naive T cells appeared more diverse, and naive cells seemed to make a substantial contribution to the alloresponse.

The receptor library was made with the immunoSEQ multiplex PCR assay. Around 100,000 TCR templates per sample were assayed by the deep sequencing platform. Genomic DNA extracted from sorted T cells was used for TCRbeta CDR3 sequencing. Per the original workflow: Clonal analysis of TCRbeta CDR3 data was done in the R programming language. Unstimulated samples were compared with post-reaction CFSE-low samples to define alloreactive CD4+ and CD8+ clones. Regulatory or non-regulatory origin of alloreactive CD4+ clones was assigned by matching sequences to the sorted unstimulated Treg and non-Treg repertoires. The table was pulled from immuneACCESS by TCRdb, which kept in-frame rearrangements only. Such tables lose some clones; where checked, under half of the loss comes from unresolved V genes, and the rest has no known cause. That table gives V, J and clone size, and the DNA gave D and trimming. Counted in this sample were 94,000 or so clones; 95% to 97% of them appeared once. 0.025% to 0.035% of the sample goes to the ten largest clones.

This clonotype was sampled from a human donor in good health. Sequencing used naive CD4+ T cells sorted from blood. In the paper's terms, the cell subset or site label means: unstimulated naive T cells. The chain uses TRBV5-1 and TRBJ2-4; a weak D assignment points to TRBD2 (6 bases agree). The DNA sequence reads TGCGCCAGCAGCTTCACCGGGGGTCGAGACAAAAACATTCAGTACTTC. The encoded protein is CASSFTGGRDKNIQYF.